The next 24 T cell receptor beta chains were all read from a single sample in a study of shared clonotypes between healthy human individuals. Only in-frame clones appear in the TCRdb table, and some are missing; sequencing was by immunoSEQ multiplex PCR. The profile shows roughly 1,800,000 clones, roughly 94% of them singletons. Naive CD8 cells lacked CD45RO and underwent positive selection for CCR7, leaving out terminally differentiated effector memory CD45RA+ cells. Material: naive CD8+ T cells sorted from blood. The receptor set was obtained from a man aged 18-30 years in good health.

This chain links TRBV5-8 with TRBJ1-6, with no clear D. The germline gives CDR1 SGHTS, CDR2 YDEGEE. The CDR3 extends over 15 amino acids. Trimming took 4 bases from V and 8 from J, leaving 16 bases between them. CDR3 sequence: CASSVRSESYSPLHF. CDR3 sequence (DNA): TGTGCCAGCAGCGTTCGTTCGGAATCCTATTCACCCCTCCACTTT.

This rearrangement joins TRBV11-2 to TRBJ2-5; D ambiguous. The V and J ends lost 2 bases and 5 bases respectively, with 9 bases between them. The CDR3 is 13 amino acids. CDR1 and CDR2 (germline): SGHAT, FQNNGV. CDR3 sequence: CASSLYHGETQYF. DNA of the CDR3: TGTGCCAGCAGCTTATACCATGGGGAGACCCAGTACTTC.

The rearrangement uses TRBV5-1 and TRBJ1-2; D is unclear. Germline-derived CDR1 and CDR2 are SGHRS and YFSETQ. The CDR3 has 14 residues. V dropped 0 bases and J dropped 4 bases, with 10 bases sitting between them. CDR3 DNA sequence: TGCGCCAGCAGCTTGGAATGGAGTCTCTATGGCTACACCTTC. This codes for CASSLEWSLYGYTF.

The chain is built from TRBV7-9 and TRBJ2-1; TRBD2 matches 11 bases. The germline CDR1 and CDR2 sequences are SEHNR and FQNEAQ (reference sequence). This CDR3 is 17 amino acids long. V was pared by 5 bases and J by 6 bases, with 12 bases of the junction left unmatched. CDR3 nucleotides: TGTGCCAGCAGCCGAAACATACTAGCGGGAGACCCCAATGAGCAGTTCTTC. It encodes CASSRNILAGDPNEQFF.

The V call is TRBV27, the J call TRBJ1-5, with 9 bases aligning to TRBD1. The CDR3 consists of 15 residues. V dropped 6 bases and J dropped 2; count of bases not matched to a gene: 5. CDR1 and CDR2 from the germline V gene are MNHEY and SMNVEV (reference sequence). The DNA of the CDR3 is TGTGCCAGCAGGACAGGGGGGGTTGGCAATCAGCCCCAGCATTTT. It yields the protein CASRTGGVGNQPQHF.

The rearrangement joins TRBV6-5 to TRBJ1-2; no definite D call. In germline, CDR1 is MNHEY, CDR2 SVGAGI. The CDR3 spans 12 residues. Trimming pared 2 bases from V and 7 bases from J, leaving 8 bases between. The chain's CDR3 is CASSYSEGGYTF. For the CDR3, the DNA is TGTGCCAGCAGTTACAGTGAGGGTGGCTACACCTTC.

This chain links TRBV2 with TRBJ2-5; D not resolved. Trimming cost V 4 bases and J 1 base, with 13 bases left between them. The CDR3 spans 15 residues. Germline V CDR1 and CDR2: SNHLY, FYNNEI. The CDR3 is CASSAITESQETQYF. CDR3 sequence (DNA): TGTGCCAGCAGTGCCATAACGGAGAGCCAAGAGACCCAGTACTTC.

As DNA, the CDR3 is TGTGCCAGCAGCACACAAAAGCGGGAGCGGAGCTACGAGCAGTACTTC. It is translated as CASSTQKRERSYEQYF. The J gene is TRBJ2-7, the V gene TRBV11-2, with 8 bases lining up with TRBD2. Trimming at V came to 5 bases and at J to 3 bases, leaving 12 bases not matched to a gene. The CDR3 totals 16 residues. The V gene's germline CDR1 is SGHAT and CDR2 FQNNGV.

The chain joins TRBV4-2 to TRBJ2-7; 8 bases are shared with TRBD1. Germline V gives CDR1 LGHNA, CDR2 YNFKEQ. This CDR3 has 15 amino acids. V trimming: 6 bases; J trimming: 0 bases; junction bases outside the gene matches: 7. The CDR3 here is CASRSGTGSSYEQYF. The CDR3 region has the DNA TGTGCCAGCAGGTCCGGGACAGGAAGCTCCTACGAGCAGTACTTC.

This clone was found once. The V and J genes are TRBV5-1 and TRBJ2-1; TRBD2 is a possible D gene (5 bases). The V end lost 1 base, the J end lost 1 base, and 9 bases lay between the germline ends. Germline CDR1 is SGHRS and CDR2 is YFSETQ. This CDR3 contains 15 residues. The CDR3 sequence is CASSLTSFSYNEQFF. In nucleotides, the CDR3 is TGCGCCAGCAGCTTGACTAGTTTTTCCTACAATGAGCAGTTCTTC.

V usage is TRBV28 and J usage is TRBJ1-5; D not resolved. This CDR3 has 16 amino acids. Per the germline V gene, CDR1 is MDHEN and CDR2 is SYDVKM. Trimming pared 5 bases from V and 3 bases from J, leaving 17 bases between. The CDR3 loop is CASSTPREGTNQPQHF. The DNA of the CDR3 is TGTGCCAGCAGTACCCCTCGGGAGGGAACCAATCAGCCCCAGCATTTT.

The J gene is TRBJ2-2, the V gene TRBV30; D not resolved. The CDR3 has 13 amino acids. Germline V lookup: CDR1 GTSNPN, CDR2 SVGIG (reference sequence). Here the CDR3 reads CAARVSNTGELFF. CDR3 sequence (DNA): TGTGCAGCAAGGGTTTCGAACACCGGGGAGCTGTTTTTT.

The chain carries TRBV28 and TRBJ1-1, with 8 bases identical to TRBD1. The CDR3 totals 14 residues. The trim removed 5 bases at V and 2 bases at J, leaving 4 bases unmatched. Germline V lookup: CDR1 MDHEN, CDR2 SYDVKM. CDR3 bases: TGTGCCAGCAGTGAGGACAGGGAAAACACTGAAGCTTTCTTT. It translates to CASSEDRENTEAFF. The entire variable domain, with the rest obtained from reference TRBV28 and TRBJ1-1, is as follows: DVKVTQSSRYLVKRTGEKVFLECVQDMDHENMFWYRQDPGLGLRLIYFSYDVKMKEKGDIPEGYSVSREKKERFSLILESASTNQTSMYLCASSEDRENTEAFFGQGTRLTVV.

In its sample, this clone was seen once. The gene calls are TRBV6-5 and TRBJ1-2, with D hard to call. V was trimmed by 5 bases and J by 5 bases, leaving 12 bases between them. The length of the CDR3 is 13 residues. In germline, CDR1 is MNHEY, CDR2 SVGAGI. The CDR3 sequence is CASSEDGMYGYTF. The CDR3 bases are TGTGCCAGCAGTGAGGACGGAATGTATGGCTACACCTTC.

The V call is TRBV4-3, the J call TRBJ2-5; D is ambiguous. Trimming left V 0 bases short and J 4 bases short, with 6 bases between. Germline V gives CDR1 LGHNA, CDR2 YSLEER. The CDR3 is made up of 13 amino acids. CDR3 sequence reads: CASSQDWAETQYF. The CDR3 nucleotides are TGCGCCAGCAGCCAAGATTGGGCAGAGACCCAGTACTTC.

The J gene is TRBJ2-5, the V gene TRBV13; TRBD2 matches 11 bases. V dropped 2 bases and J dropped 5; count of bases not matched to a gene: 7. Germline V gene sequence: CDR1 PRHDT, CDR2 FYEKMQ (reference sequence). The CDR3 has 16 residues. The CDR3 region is CASSLLLAGVGETQYF. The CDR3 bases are TGTGCCAGCAGCTTACTACTAGCGGGAGTGGGGGAGACCCAGTACTTC.

The CDR3 loop reads CASGWQPTGELFF. CDR3 nucleotides: TGTGCCAGCGGCTGGCAGCCCACCGGGGAGCTGTTTTTT. V is TRBV27 and J is TRBJ2-2; D uncertain. CDR1 and CDR2 from the germline V gene are MNHEY and SMNVEV (reference sequence). Trimming left V 8 bases short and J 4 bases short, with 11 bases between. The CDR3 sequence is 13 residues long.

The CDR3 reads CASSVDGQYEQYF. As DNA, the CDR3 is TGTGCCAGCAGCGTAGACGGTCAGTACGAGCAGTACTTC. The genes are TRBV9 and TRBJ2-7; D unclear. Deletions cut 0 bases from V and 4 bases from J, with 8 bases between. Germline loops: CDR1 SGDLS, CDR2 YYNGEE. The length of the CDR3 is 13 residues. The variable domain in full, completed from reference TRBV9 and TRBJ2-7, reads DSGVTQTPKHLITATGQRVTLRCSPRSGDLSVYWYQQSLDQGLQFLIQYYNGEERAKGNILERFSAQQFPDLHSELNLSSLELGDSALYFCASSVDGQYEQYFGPGTRLTVT.

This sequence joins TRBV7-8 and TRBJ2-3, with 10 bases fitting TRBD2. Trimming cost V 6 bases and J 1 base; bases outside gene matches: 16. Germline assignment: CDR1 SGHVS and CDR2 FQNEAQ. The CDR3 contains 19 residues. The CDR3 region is CASSSHLAGETPRTDTQYF. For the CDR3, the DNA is TGTGCCAGCAGTTCCCACCTAGCGGGGGAAACCCCCCGCACAGATACGCAGTATTTT.

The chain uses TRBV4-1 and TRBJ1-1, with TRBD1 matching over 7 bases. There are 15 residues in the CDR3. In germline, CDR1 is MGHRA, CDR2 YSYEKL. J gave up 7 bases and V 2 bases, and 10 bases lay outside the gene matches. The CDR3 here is CASSQTSTGRVEAFF. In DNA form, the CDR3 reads TGCGCCAGCAGCCAAACCTCGACAGGGAGGGTTGAAGCTTTCTTT.

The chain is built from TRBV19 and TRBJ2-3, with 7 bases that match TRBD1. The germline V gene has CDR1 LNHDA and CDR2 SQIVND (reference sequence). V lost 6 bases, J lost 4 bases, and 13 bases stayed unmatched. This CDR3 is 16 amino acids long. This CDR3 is CASSLNRDSDPDTQYF. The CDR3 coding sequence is TGTGCCAGTAGCCTCAACCGGGACAGCGACCCAGATACGCAGTATTTT.

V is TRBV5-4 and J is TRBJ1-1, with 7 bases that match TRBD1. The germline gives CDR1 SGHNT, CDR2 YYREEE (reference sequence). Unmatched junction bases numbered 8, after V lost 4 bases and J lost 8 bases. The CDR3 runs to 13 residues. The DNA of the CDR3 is TGTGCCAGCAGCGAGACAGGGAATGTGGAAGCTTTCTTT. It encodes CASSETGNVEAFF.

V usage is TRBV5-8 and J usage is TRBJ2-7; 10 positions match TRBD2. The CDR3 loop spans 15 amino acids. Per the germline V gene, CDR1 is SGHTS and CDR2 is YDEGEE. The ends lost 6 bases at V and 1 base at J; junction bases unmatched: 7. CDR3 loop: CASTLSGRRSYEQYF. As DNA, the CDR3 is TGTGCCAGCACCCTTAGCGGGAGGAGGTCCTACGAGCAGTACTTC.

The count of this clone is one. CDR3 amino acids: CASSSGFSYEQYF. The CDR3 DNA reads TGTGCCAGCAGTTCAGGATTCTCCTACGAGCAGTACTTC. The V call is TRBV5-5, the J call TRBJ2-7; D unresolved. This CDR3 is 13 amino acids long. CDR1 and CDR2 from the germline V gene are SGHKS and YYEKEE (reference sequence). V was cut by 5 bases and J by 0 bases, with 9 bases left in between.